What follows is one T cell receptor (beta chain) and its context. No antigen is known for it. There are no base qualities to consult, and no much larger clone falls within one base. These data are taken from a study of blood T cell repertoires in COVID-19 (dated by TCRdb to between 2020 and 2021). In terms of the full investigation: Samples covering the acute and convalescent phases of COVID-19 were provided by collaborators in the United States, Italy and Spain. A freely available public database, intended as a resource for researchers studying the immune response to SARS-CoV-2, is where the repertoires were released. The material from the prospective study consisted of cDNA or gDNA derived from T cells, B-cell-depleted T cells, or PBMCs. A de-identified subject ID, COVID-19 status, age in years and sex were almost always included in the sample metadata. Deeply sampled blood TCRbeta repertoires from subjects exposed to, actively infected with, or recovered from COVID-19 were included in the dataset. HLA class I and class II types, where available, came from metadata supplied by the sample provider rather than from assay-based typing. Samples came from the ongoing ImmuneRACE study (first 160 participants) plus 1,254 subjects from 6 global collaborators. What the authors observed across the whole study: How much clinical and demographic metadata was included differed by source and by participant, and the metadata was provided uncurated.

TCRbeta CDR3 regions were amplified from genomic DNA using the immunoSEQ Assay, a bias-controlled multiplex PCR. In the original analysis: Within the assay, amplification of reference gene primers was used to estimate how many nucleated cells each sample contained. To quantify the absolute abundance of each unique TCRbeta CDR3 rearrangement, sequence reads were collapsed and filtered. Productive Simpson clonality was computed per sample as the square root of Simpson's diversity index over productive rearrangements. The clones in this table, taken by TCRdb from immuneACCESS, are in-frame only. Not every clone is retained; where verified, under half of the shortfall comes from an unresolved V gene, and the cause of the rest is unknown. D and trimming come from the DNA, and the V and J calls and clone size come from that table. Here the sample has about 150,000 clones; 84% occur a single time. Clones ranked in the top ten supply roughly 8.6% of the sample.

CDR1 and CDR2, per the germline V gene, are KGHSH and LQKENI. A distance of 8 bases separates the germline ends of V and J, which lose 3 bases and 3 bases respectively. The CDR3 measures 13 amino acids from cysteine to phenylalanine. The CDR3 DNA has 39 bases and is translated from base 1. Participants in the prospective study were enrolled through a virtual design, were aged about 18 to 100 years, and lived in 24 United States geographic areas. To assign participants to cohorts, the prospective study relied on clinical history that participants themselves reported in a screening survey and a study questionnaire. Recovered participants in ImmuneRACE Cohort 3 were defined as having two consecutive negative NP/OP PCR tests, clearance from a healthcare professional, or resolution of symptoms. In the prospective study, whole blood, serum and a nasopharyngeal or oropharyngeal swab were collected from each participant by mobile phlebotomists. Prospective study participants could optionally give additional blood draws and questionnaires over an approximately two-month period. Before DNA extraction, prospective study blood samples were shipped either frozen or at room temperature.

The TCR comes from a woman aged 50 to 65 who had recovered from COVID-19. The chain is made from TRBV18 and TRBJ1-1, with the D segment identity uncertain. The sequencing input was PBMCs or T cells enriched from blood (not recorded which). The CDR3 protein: CASSPGRDTEAFF. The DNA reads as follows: TGTGCCAGCTCACCCGGGCGGGACACTGAAGCTTTCTTT.